The 28 T cell receptor beta chains reported below all come from one sample, sequenced in a study of naive and memory T cell subsets. Findings and caveats of the study: Especially in CD8 cells, naive repertoires contained a few larger clonotypes, possibly CD45RA-re-expressing memory cells.

An equimolar mix of two oligonucleotides served as the beta constant-region primer for TRBC1 and TRBC2. Ligated cDNA was amplified by four rounds of PCR with nested alpha and beta constant-region primers and SP2. Via MiXCR, TCRdb re-called the UMI-ligation and nested PCR reads, giving one row per CDR3 protein. Of 150,000 or so distinct CDR3 sequences listed, over 20% are singletons. Their antigens remain unidentified. The sequenced material came from naive CD4+ T cells from blood. The receptor set was obtained from a human donor in good health.

This clonotype came up a few times. V is TRBV12-3 or TRBV12-4 and J is TRBJ2-2; D gene uncertain. The CDR3 has 14 residues. Trimming pared 0 bases from V and 1 base from J, leaving 3 bases between. The DNA for the CDR3 is TGTGCCAGCAGTTTAGCGGGGAACACCGGGGAGCTGTTTTTT. Residues: CASSLAGNTGELFF.

V and J are TRBV18 and TRBJ2-3, with D hard to call. Trimming stripped 2 bases from V and 2 bases from J, with 5 bases between. The CDR3 is made up of 13 amino acids. Per germline, CDR1 KGHSH and CDR2 LQKENI. In DNA, the CDR3 is TGTGCCAGCTCACCAACAGCCACAGATACGCAGTATTTT. Amino acid sequence: CASSPTATDTQYF.

The V call is TRBV29-1, the J call TRBJ2-3; possibly TRBD2 for D (6 bases). V lost 3 bases and J 4 bases, leaving 11 bases between the germline ends. The CDR3 is made up of 13 amino acids. Germline V gene data show CDR1 as SQVTM and CDR2 as ANQGSEA. This chain's CDR3 is CSVEEGTADTQYF. The CDR3, as DNA: TGCAGCGTTGAGGAGGGTACCGCAGATACGCAGTATTTT.

This clonotype was seen only a few times. V gene TRBV28 combines with J gene TRBJ2-7; no clear D gene. Trimming cost V 2 bases and J 6 bases, with 8 bases left between them. The CDR3 extends over 12 amino acids. Germline assignment: CDR1 MDHEN and CDR2 SYDVKM. The CDR3 here is CASSLMRSEQYF. In nucleotides, the CDR3 is TGTGCCAGCAGTTTAATGAGATCCGAGCAGTACTTC.

This chain uses TRBV4-2 with TRBJ2-7; D possibly uses TRBD1 or TRBD2 (6 bases each). The germline V gene has CDR1 LGHNA and CDR2 YNFKEQ. The CDR3 loop spans 14 amino acids. The V end lost 3 bases, the J end lost 6 bases, and 15 bases lay between the germline ends. The CDR3 loop reads CASSQQMGGAEQYF. In DNA form, the CDR3 reads TGTGCCAGCAGCCAGCAGATGGGGGGCGCCGAGCAGTACTTC.

This clonotype occurred a few times. CDR3 nucleotide sequence: TGTGCCAGCAGCTTGCCGGGACAGGGGGCGCGAAATGAGCAGTTCTTC. It translates to CASSLPGQGARNEQFF. V usage is TRBV5-6 and J usage is TRBJ2-1; 12 bases map to TRBD1. With V trimmed by 1 base and J by 7 bases, 6 bases remained unmatched. The V gene's germline CDR1 is SGHDT and CDR2 YYEEEE. This CDR3 is built from 16 residues.

The table lists this clonotype with a few counts. V usage is TRBV4-3 and J usage is TRBJ2-3, with 7 bases fitting TRBD1. Trimming at V came to 4 bases and at J to 2 bases, leaving 6 bases not matched to a gene. The germline V gene encodes CDR1 LGHNA and CDR2 YSLEER. This CDR3 comprises 15 residues. CDR3 amino acids: CASSRTGSITDTQYF. The CDR3 region has the DNA TGCGCCAGCAGCCGGACAGGATCGATCACAGATACGCAGTATTTT.

This chain uses TRBV12-3 or TRBV12-4 with TRBJ2-7, with 8 bases identical to TRBD1. This CDR3 region has 15 residues. Trimming removed 6 bases from V and 5 bases from J; junction bases left unmatched: 12. The DNA of the CDR3 is TGTGCCAGCAGACGCGCCTTACCGGGACAGGACGAGCAGTACTTC. Translation gives CASRRALPGQDEQYF.

The V call is TRBV7-9, the J call TRBJ2-1, with D unresolved. The germline V gene encodes CDR1 SEHNR and CDR2 FQNEAQ (reference sequence). The CDR3 runs 13 residues. V was clipped by 0 bases and J by 6 bases, with 6 bases between them. The CDR3 region is CASSLAAPNEQFF. CDR3 nucleotide sequence: TGTGCCAGCAGCTTAGCGGCTCCCAATGAGCAGTTCTTC.

A few counts support this clonotype. The chain couples TRBV11-3 to TRBJ2-1; 8 bases agree with TRBD1. The CDR3 loop spans 13 amino acids. V shed 4 bases and J 9 bases; nucleotides not matched to a gene: 5. Germline V gene lookup returns CDR1 SGHNT and CDR2 YENEEA. CDR3 sequence (DNA): TGTGCCAGCAGCTCCGGGACAGGTTTTGAGCAGTTCTTC. Its protein is CASSSGTGFEQFF.

This clonotype was counted many times. The chain uses TRBV20-1 and TRBJ2-3; D call uncertain. CDR3 length: 12 amino acids. Germline V gives CDR1 DFQATT, CDR2 SNEGSKA (reference sequence). The V end lost 6 bases, the J end lost 6 bases, and 13 bases lay between the germline ends. CDR3 amino acids: CSAIPRVDTQYF. The DNA for the CDR3 is TGCAGTGCAATACCCCGTGTTGATACGCAGTATTTT.

The chain carries TRBV27 and TRBJ1-1, with 7 nucleotides matching TRBD1. V shed 7 bases and J 2 bases; nucleotides not matched to a gene: 13. Germline V CDR1 and CDR2: MNHEY, SMNVEV (reference sequence). The CDR3 has 16 amino acids. CDR3 nucleotide sequence: TGTGCCAGCAATCCCCATGGACAGGCCAGAAACACTGAAGCTTTCTTT. Amino acid sequence: CASNPHGQARNTEAFF.

The genes are TRBV29-1 and TRBJ2-5; a possible D gene is TRBD2 (5 bases). The germline V gene has CDR1 SQVTM and CDR2 ANQGSEA. V was trimmed by 5 bases and J by 5 bases, leaving 12 bases between them. The CDR3 covers 12 residues. CDR3 region: CSVRTHGETQYF. The CDR3 DNA follows: TGCAGCGTTCGGACTCATGGGGAGACCCAGTACTTC.

The V call is TRBV4-2, the J call TRBJ2-7; possibly TRBD1 or TRBD2 for D (5 bases each). CDR1 is LGHNA, CDR2 YNFKEQ, per germline. The CDR3 length is 16 residues. Deletions cut 3 bases from V and 4 bases from J, with 19 bases between. The CDR3 DNA sequence: TGTGCCAGCAGCCATACCACCGGGGCCGGCGGATACGAGCAGTACTTC. Amino acid sequence: CASSHTTGAGGYEQYF.

This clonotype was observed a handful of times. This chain joins TRBV12-3 or TRBV12-4 and TRBJ2-5; a possible D gene is TRBD1 (5 bases). CDR3 length equals 15 residues. Trimming took 1 base from V and 2 from J, leaving 11 bases between them. CDR3 in DNA: TGTGCCAGCAGTTTAGTTGGGCAGGGTCAAGAGACCCAGTACTTC. Its translation is CASSLVGQGQETQYF.

Of note for this clonotype: The junction departs from the called germline gene at one end, perhaps through a read error. V and J are TRBV29-1 and TRBJ2-5; no firm D call. Germline V gives CDR1 SQVTM, CDR2 ANQGSEA. The CDR3 extends over 13 amino acids. CDR3 nucleotides: TGCAGCGTTGAAAAATCGGCGCAAGGGACCCAGTACTTC. Its translation: CSVEKSAQGTQYF. The whole variable domain, remainder taken from reference TRBV29-1 and TRBJ2-5, is SAVISQKPSRDICQRGTSLTIQCQVDSQVTMMFWYRQQPGQSLTLIATANQGSEATYESGFVIDKFPISRPNLTFSTLTVSNMSPEDSSIYLCSVEKSAQGTQYFGPGTRLLVL.

The gene calls are TRBV6-5 and TRBJ2-7; maybe TRBD1 (5 bases). Trimming left V 6 bases short and J 3 bases short, with 18 bases between. There are 15 residues in the CDR3. CDR1 and CDR2 (germline): MNHEY, SVGAGI. CDR3 region: CASSTTGHHRYEQYF. Written as DNA, the CDR3 is TGTGCCAGCAGCACCACCGGACATCATCGCTACGAGCAGTACTTC.

The rearrangement links TRBV7-9 to TRBJ2-7; D is possibly TRBD1 or TRBD2 (5 bases each). The CDR3 is 13 amino acids. Germline-derived CDR1 and CDR2 are SEHNR and FQNEAQ (reference sequence). Trimming took off 8 bases at V and 0 bases at J, with 11 bases between the two ends. CDR3 nucleotides: TGTGCCAGCTCCGGGACGAACTCCTACGAGCAGTACTTC. Its protein product is CASSGTNSYEQYF.

The V call is TRBV18, the J call TRBJ2-1; 7 nucleotides match TRBD2. J lost 6 bases, V lost 0 bases, and 11 bases had no gene match. CDR3 length: 17 amino acids. Germline lookup yields CDR1 KGHSH and CDR2 LQKENI. CDR3 sequence (DNA): TGTGCCAGCTCACCACCGATTTCCGCGGGAGCCTCCAATGAGCAGTTCTTC. Its protein is CASSPPISAGASNEQFF.

This clonotype was detected many times. The chain combines TRBV24-1 with TRBJ1-5; tentatively, D is TRBD1 (6 bases). CDR1 and CDR2 from the germline V gene are KGHDR and SFDVKD. V lost 9 bases to trimming and J lost 6 bases, with 26 bases between them. CDR3 length equals 17 residues. CDR3: CATQGRDNPGASQPQHF. DNA for the CDR3: TGTGCCACCCAGGGCAGGGACAACCCGGGCGCTAGTCAGCCCCAGCATTTT.

The sample holds a few counts of this clonotype. The junction does not match germline at one end; this may be a read error. The chain employs TRBV20-1 and TRBJ1-5, with 9 bases matching TRBD1. Germline CDR1 DFQATT, CDR2 SNEGSKA (reference sequence). The CDR3 contains 12 residues. CDR3 in DNA: TGCAGTGTTAGACAGGGGGAGCAGCCCCAGCATTTT. It specifies CSVRQGEQPQHF.

This clonotype was seen many times. The rearrangement uses TRBV24-1 and TRBJ2-1; 11 positions match TRBD2. The length of the CDR3 is 15 residues. CDR1 is KGHDR, CDR2 SFDVKD, per germline. J lost 0 bases, V lost 6 bases, and 0 bases had no gene match. CDR3 residues: CATSTSGSSYNEQFF. For the CDR3, the DNA is TGTGCCACCAGTACTAGCGGGAGCTCCTACAATGAGCAGTTCTTC.

This chain uses TRBV20-1 with TRBJ2-1; 8 bases align to TRBD2. CDR1 and CDR2 from the germline V gene are DFQATT and SNEGSKA (reference sequence). The CDR3 covers 16 residues. The ends lost 0 bases at V and 0 bases at J; junction bases unmatched: 4. In DNA form, the CDR3 reads TGCAGTGCTAGAGACAAAGCGGGAGTCTCCTACAATGAGCAGTTCTTC. This gives the protein CSARDKAGVSYNEQFF.

The chain joins TRBV6-5 to TRBJ2-7; either TRBD1 or TRBD2 may fit D (6 bases each). Trimming shortened V by 5 bases and J by 3 bases, and 14 bases separated the two germline ends. This CDR3 has 14 residues. Germline loops: CDR1 MNHEY, CDR2 SVGAGI. CDR3 protein: CASSNRGTFYEQYF. CDR3 DNA sequence: TGTGCCAGCAGTAATCGGGGGACATTCTACGAGCAGTACTTC.

This clonotype was picked up a small number of times. The genes are TRBV20-1 and TRBJ2-3, with no clear D. V dropped 0 bases and J dropped 0 bases, with 7 bases sitting between them. CDR1 and CDR2 (germline): DFQATT, SNEGSKA (reference sequence). The CDR3 is made up of 14 amino acids. The CDR3 coding sequence is TGCAGTGCTAGAGATTTCCGAAGCACAGATACGCAGTATTTT. It translates to CSARDFRSTDTQYF.

In this sample, this clonotype turned up a few times. The chain uses TRBV6-2 or TRBV6-3 and TRBJ2-2; TRBD2 aligns across 9 bases. V gave up 6 bases and J gave up 4 bases; unmatched junction bases: 9. CDR3 length: 16 amino acids. Per germline, CDR1 MNHEY and CDR2 SVGEGT. CDR3 sequence reads: CASRLAGPAGTGELFF. The DNA for the CDR3 is TGTGCCAGCAGGCTAGCGGGGCCGGCCGGCACCGGGGAGCTGTTTTTT.

This clonotype was picked up many times. J is TRBJ2-1 and V is TRBV12-5, with D possibly TRBD1 on 6 matching bases. The CDR3 totals 14 residues. Germline-derived CDR1 and CDR2 are LGHNT and FRNRAP. Trimming took off 7 bases at V and 1 base at J, with 11 bases between the two ends. CDR3 nucleotides: TGTGCTAGTGCCTTGGACAGTTCCTACAATGAGCAGTTCTTC. It encodes CASALDSSYNEQFF. The whole variable domain, filled in from reference TRBV12-5 and TRBJ2-1, reads DARVTQTPRHKVTEMGQEVTMRCQPILGHNTVFWYRQTMMQGLELLAYFRNRAPLDDSGMPKDRFSAEMPDATLATLKIQPSEPRDSAVYFCASALDSSYNEQFFGPGTRLTVL.

The rearrangement links TRBV18 to TRBJ2-7, with 7 bases fitting TRBD2. Germline lookup yields CDR1 KGHSH and CDR2 LQKENI. The CDR3 spans 13 residues. The V and J ends lost 1 base and 5 bases, in that order; junction bases with no gene match: 2. The CDR3 spells CASSPLREHEQYF. CDR3 nucleotide sequence: TGTGCCAGCTCACCACTGCGGGAGCACGAGCAGTACTTC.